A single T cell receptor beta chain is shown here with its context. What it binds is not known. The repertoire was sequenced with immunoSEQ multiplex PCR; TCRdb's copy has only in-frame clones and lacks some. The table has around 54,000 clones, 70% to 90% seen once; the top ten hold about 7%. These data belong to a study of T cell responses to AZD1222 COVID-19 vaccine. Study results and limitations: Dominant at 160-218 and 743-854, vaccine-associated CD4 TCRs also spanned spike.

This CDR3 has 14 residues. CDR1 and CDR2 from the germline V gene are SQVTM and ANQGSEA. J was trimmed by 4 bases and V by 7 bases; bases with no gene match: 8. Sequencing was performed on peripheral blood, taken 28 days after the second AZD1222 dose. The clonotype was recovered from an adult who received the AZD1222 COVID-19 vaccine. V is TRBV29-1 and J is TRBJ2-3, with TRBD2 matching over 10 bases. The CDR3 spells CSGIAGGSADTQYF. Here the CDR3 DNA reads TGCAGCGGGATAGCGGGAGGTTCCGCAGATACGCAGTATTTT.